These 21 T cell receptor beta chains were all obtained from the same sample, sequenced in a study of OX40 agonist ivuxolimab in advanced cancers. The repertoire was sequenced with immunoSEQ multiplex PCR; TCRdb's copy has only in-frame clones and lacks some. The table includes about 83,000 clones, around four fifths detected once. Sample: CD4+ or CD8+ T cells sorted from blood, taken in a trial of the OX40 agonist ivuxolimab. These receptors were taken from an adult with an advanced solid tumor such as melanoma, head and neck, liver or kidney cancer.

The V and J genes are TRBV4-1 and TRBJ1-6; D may be TRBD1 (6 bases). Germline loops: CDR1 MGHRA, CDR2 YSYEKL. Trimming stripped 3 bases from V and 2 bases from J, with 17 bases between. The length of the CDR3 is 18 residues. CDR3 loop: CASSQGTGGRTYNSPLHF. CDR3 bases: TGCGCCAGCAGCCAGGGTACCGGGGGCAGGACCTATAATTCACCCCTCCACTTT.

This chain joins TRBV5-1 and TRBJ2-3, with D maybe TRBD1 (5 bases). Germline V gene sequence: CDR1 SGHRS, CDR2 YFSETQ. The V end was cut by 0 bases, the J end by 9 bases, with 11 bases between. The CDR3 covers 13 residues. CDR3 DNA sequence: TGCGCCAGCAGCTTGGAAGGGGCGGACACGCAGTATTTT. Translated, it gives CASSLEGADTQYF.

The CDR3: CASSAGLGTDTQYF. CDR3 DNA: TGTGCCAGCAGCGCCGGGTTGGGAACAGATACGCAGTATTTT. The chain links TRBV2 to TRBJ2-3, with no clear D. There are 14 residues in the CDR3. With 6 bases removed from V and 3 bases from J, the gap between germline ends came to 13 bases. Germline loops: CDR1 SNHLY, CDR2 FYNNEI.

This chain joins TRBV7-9 and TRBJ2-3; 8 bases agree with TRBD2. In germline, CDR1 is SEHNR, CDR2 FQNEAQ (reference sequence). V was clipped by 4 bases and J by 2 bases; unmatched bases: 8. This CDR3 has 16 amino acids. In nucleotides, the CDR3 is TGTGCCAGCAGCTCGCCCTCGGGGGGGCCCACAGATACGCAGTATTTT. This sequence encodes CASSSPSGGPTDTQYF. The complete variable domain, with remaining parts taken from reference TRBV7-9 and TRBJ2-3, reads DTGVSQNPRHKITKRGQNVTFRCDPISEHNRLYWYRQTLGQGPEFLTYFQNEAQLEKSRLLSDRFSAERPKGSFSTLEIQRTEQGDSAMYLCASSSPSGGPTDTQYFGPGTRLTVL.

Note on this clone: Other DNA sequences of this sample code for an identical CDR3. The chain joins TRBV7-2 to TRBJ2-3; no reliable D call. Per germline, CDR1 SGHTA and CDR2 FQGNSA. V shed 1 base and J shed 2 bases, with 4 bases lying between them. This CDR3 comprises 13 residues. CDR3 sequence reads: CASSLVSTDTQYF. As DNA, the CDR3 is TGTGCCAGCAGCTTAGTTTCCACAGATACGCAGTATTTT.

This clone was seen a single time. V is TRBV30 and J is TRBJ2-2; 7 nucleotides align to TRBD1. The CDR3 totals 17 residues. V was clipped by 2 bases and J by 1 base; unmatched bases: 10. Germline assignment: CDR1 GTSNPN and CDR2 SVGIG (reference sequence). CDR3 region: CAWSLFTGARNTGELFF. The CDR3, as DNA: TGTGCCTGGAGTCTATTCACAGGGGCGAGGAACACCGGGGAGCTGTTTTTT.

This chain links TRBV29-1 with TRBJ2-2; D unresolved. Trimming removed 1 base from V and 9 bases from J, with 9 bases in between. The CDR3 is made up of 12 amino acids. Germline V gene lookup returns CDR1 SQVTM and CDR2 ANQGSEA. This chain's CDR3 is CSVEVYNRELFF. The CDR3 coding sequence is TGCAGCGTTGAAGTGTACAACAGGGAGCTGTTTTTT.

The rearrangement joins TRBV4-2 to TRBJ1-4, with 8 nucleotides matching TRBD1. This CDR3 is 15 amino acids long. Trimming cost V 8 bases and J 5 bases; bases outside gene matches: 10. The germline V gene encodes CDR1 LGHNA and CDR2 YNFKEQ. The chain's CDR3 is CASRSFRGRNEKLFF. CDR3 sequence (DNA): TGTGCCAGCCGCTCTTTCAGGGGGCGGAATGAAAAACTGTTTTTT.

As DNA, the CDR3 is TGTGCCAGCCAGAGAGGGGGGGCAACCGGGGAGCTGTTTTTT. Amino acid sequence: CASQRGGATGELFF. V gene TRBV5-4 combines with J gene TRBJ2-2; D perhaps matches TRBD2 (7 bases). V was trimmed by 7 bases and J by 5 bases, leaving 15 bases between them. Germline assignment: CDR1 SGHNT and CDR2 YYREEE (reference sequence). CDR3 size: 14 residues.

The J gene is TRBJ2-5, the V gene TRBV6-6; TRBD1 aligns across 7 bases. The germline V gene encodes CDR1 MNHNY and CDR2 SVGAGI (reference sequence). V lost 0 bases and J lost 2; bases outside the gene matches: 6. The CDR3 has 16 amino acids. The CDR3 DNA reads as TGTGCCAGCAGTTACTCGACAGGGAAGGGGCAAGAGACCCAGTACTTC. This codes for CASSYSTGKGQETQYF.

The chain joins TRBV10-3 to TRBJ1-2; 8 bases match TRBD1. CDR1 and CDR2 from the germline V gene are ENHRY and SYGVKD. The V and J ends lost 6 bases and 6 bases, in that order; junction bases with no gene match: 3. This CDR3 contains 12 residues. Here the CDR3 DNA reads TGTGCCATCAGCGGACAGGGTGATGGCTACACCTTC. This gives the protein CAISGQGDGYTF.

V gene TRBV18 combines with J gene TRBJ1-5, with D unresolved. Trimming cost V 4 bases and J 3 bases, with 13 bases left between them. The germline V gene has CDR1 KGHSH and CDR2 LQKENI. The CDR3 is 15 residues long. CDR3 DNA sequence: TGTGCCAGCTCACAACGTGGAGAAACCAATCAGCCCCAGCATTTT. Translated, it gives CASSQRGETNQPQHF.

The rearrangement links TRBV28 to TRBJ2-1, with TRBD1 matching over 9 bases. From germline, CDR1 is MDHEN and CDR2 SYDVKM. The CDR3 totals 15 residues. V was clipped by 0 bases and J by 6 bases; unmatched bases: 3. DNA for the CDR3: TGTGCCAGCAGTTTATGGGGGACAGGGATCAATGAGCAGTTCTTC. The encoded protein is CASSLWGTGINEQFF. Supplemented by reference TRBV28 and TRBJ2-1, the full variable domain reads DVKVTQSSRYLVKRTGEKVFLECVQDMDHENMFWYRQDPGLGLRLIYFSYDVKMKEKGDIPEGYSVSREKKERFSLILESASTNQTSMYLCASSLWGTGINEQFFGPGTRLTVL.

The chain combines TRBV19 with TRBJ2-1, with 13 positions matching TRBD2. J lost 9 bases, V lost 3 bases, and 5 bases had no gene match. The CDR3 covers 15 residues. Germline V gene data show CDR1 as LNHDA and CDR2 as SQIVND (reference sequence). The CDR3 coding sequence is TGTGCCAGTAGTATCGGGACTAGCGGGGTTTTTGAGCAGTTCTTC. Translated: CASSIGTSGVFEQFF.

This clone was observed once. The chain is built from TRBV18 and TRBJ2-1; TRBD2 might be the D (7 bases). Trimming removed 6 bases from V and 3 bases from J, with 12 bases in between. This CDR3 region has 14 residues. Per germline, CDR1 KGHSH and CDR2 LQKENI. CDR3 sequence (DNA): TGTGCCAGCTCGTGGGGGGGCGGCTACAATGAGCAGTTCTTC. Translated, it gives CASSWGGGYNEQFF.

The chain employs TRBV7-2 and TRBJ2-5, with TRBD1 identical over 12 bases. Germline CDR1 and CDR2: SGHTA and FQGNSA. CDR3 length: 17 amino acids. The V and J ends lost 0 bases and 5 bases, in that order; junction bases with no gene match: 7. The CDR3 loop reads CASSLAIGTGGRETQYF. The CDR3 DNA sequence: TGTGCCAGCAGCTTAGCGATAGGGACAGGGGGCCGGGAGACCCAGTACTTC.

The chain links TRBV4-1 to TRBJ1-1; tentative D call: TRBD1 (6 bases). Trimming took off 0 bases at V and 12 bases at J, with 14 bases between the two ends. The germline gives CDR1 MGHRA, CDR2 YSYEKL. The CDR3 is 13 residues long. The DNA for the CDR3 is TGCGCCAGCAGCCAAGAAAGGGGGTCCCGGTCTTTCTTT. It translates to CASSQERGSRSFF.

CDR3 sequence: CASSRGSPNEQFF. CDR3 bases: TGCGCCAGCAGCCGGGGGTCCCCGAATGAGCAGTTCTTC. V usage is TRBV4-3 and J usage is TRBJ2-1; D is possibly TRBD1 or TRBD2 (5 bases each). The CDR3 has 13 residues. Trimming cost V 4 bases and J 7 bases, with 11 bases left between them. CDR1 and CDR2 from the germline V gene are LGHNA and YSLEER.

The V call is TRBV19, the J call TRBJ2-1, with TRBD1 identical over 9 bases. The CDR3 has 14 residues. V was clipped by 6 bases and J by 4 bases; unmatched bases: 4. CDR1 is LNHDA and CDR2 is SQIVND in the germline V gene (reference sequence). Here the CDR3 DNA reads TGTGCCAGTAGCCGCGGGACAGGGTACAATGAGCAGTTCTTC. It yields the protein CASSRGTGYNEQFF.

The chain employs TRBV6-5 and TRBJ2-1, with D possibly TRBD2 on 6 matching bases. V shed 5 bases and J shed 0 bases, with 11 bases lying between them. Looked up from germline, CDR1 is MNHEY and CDR2 is SVGAGI. The CDR3 length is 15 residues. The CDR3 here is CASSPPGGSYNEQFF. The DNA of the CDR3 is TGTGCCAGCAGTCCCCCCGGGGGCTCCTACAATGAGCAGTTCTTC.

The V and J genes are TRBV5-1 and TRBJ2-6; D might be TRBD1 (5 bases). Germline CDR1 SGHRS, CDR2 YFSETQ. The CDR3 contains 19 residues. Trimming left V 3 bases short and J 0 bases short, with 19 bases between. Here the CDR3 DNA reads TGCGCCAGCAGCTGGAGCTGGACAAGTGGGAACTCTGGGGCCAACGTCCTGACTTTC. It yields the protein CASSWSWTSGNSGANVLTF.